This T cell receptor beta chain was obtained from a study of T-cell reconstitution after alpha-beta-depleted transplantation in children. Unique molecular identifiers were incorporated when the TCRbeta library was constructed. Each CDR3 protein gets one entry after TCRdb re-called the PCR reads with MiXCR. Seen here are about 480,000 distinct CDR3 sequences, around 12% observed once, and the top ten hold 4.5% to 6%. The germline CDR1 and CDR2 sequences are LGHNT and FRNRAP. This CDR3 comprises 19 residues. V trimming: 5 bases; J trimming: 1 base; junction bases outside the gene matches: 12. The TCR was taken from a human donor who donated a stem cell graft to a child with combined immunodeficiency. Specimen: PBMCs from the stem cell graft donor, collected from the stem cell graft. The chain has TRBV12-5 and TRBJ2-5; 14 positions match TRBD2. CDR3: CASGPSRLAGGLFQETQYF. CDR3 coding DNA: TGTGCTAGTGGTCCCTCCCGACTAGCGGGAGGGCTCTTCCAAGAGACCCAGTACTTC.